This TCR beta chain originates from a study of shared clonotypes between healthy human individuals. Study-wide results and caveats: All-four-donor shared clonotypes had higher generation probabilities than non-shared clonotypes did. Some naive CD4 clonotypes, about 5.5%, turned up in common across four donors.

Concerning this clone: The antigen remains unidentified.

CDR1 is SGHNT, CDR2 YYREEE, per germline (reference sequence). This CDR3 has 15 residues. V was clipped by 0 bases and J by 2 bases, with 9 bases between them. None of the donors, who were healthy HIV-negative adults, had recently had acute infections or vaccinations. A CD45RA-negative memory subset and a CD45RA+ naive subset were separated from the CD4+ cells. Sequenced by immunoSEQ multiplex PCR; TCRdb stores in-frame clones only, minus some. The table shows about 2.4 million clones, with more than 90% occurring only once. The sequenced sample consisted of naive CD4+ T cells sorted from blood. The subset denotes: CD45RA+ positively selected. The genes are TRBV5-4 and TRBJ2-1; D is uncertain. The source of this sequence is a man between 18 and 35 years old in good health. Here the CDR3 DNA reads TGTGCCAGCAGCTTGGACTACCCGACCTACAATGAGCAGTTCTTC. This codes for CASSLDYPTYNEQFF. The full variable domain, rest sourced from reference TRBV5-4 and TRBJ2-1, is ETGVTQSPTHLIKTRGQQVTLRCSSQSGHNTVSWYQQALGQGPQFIFQYYREEENGRGNFPPRFSGLQFPNYSSELNVNALELDDSALYLCASSLDYPTYNEQFFGPGTRLTVL.